The 32 T cell receptor beta chains below all came from one sample that was sequenced in a study of naive CD8 T cells in extremely preterm neonates. The data were produced by immunoSEQ multiplex PCR, yet TCRdb's version contains in-frame clones alone and is incomplete. The sample records about 6,100 clones, roughly 98% being singletons. Cord blood came from elective full-term cesareans at about 37-43 weeks without labor or membrane rupture. Sequences were obtained from naive CD8+ T cells from cord blood. All receptors derive from a newborn in good health.

This chain connects TRBV4-1 to TRBJ2-2; D not resolved. V was cut by 1 base and J by 8 bases, with 5 bases left in between. Germline CDR1 reads MGHRA; CDR2 reads YSYEKL. This CDR3 is built from 12 residues. This chain's CDR3 is CASSQGQGELFF. In DNA form, the CDR3 reads TGCGCCAGCAGCCAAGGGCAAGGGGAGCTGTTTTTT.

The chain joins TRBV9 to TRBJ2-2; 7 bases are shared with TRBD2. Germline lookup yields CDR1 SGDLS and CDR2 YYNGEE. Trimming removed 4 bases from V and 0 bases from J; junction bases left unmatched: 9. The CDR3 has 17 amino acids. CDR3 nucleotides: TGTGCCAGCAGCCTCCCGGCGGGAGACACGAACACCGGGGAGCTGTTTTTT. Residues: CASSLPAGDTNTGELFF. Supplemented by reference TRBV9 and TRBJ2-2, the full variable domain reads DSGVTQTPKHLITATGQRVTLRCSPRSGDLSVYWYQQSLDQGLQFLIQYYNGEERAKGNILERFSAQQFPDLHSELNLSSLELGDSALYFCASSLPAGDTNTGELFFGEGSRLTVL.

This rearrangement joins TRBV9 to TRBJ2-2, with TRBD2 identical over 7 bases. The V segment lost 5 bases and the J segment 5 bases; nucleotides outside the gene matches: 12. Germline V lookup: CDR1 SGDLS, CDR2 YYNGEE. CDR3 length: 16 amino acids. The CDR3 DNA sequence: TGTGCCAGCAGGGGAACTAGCGTCGGAGGGACCGGGGAGCTGTTTTTT. Its protein is CASRGTSVGGTGELFF.

The chain couples TRBV6-6 to TRBJ1-1, with 7 bases matching TRBD1. J gave up 4 bases and V 6 bases, and 2 bases lay outside the gene matches. The germline V gene has CDR1 MNHNY and CDR2 SVGAGI (reference sequence). The CDR3 totals 12 residues. CDR3 in DNA: TGTGCCAGCAGCCCAGGGGGCACTGAAGCTTTCTTT. Translated, it gives CASSPGGTEAFF.

Only one count was recorded for this clone. The J gene is TRBJ1-2, the V gene TRBV9, with 11 nucleotides matching TRBD1. CDR3 length: 13 residues. Germline V gene sequence: CDR1 SGDLS, CDR2 YYNGEE. The trim removed 5 bases at V and 8 bases at J, leaving 5 bases unmatched. DNA of the CDR3: TGTGCCAGCAGGGGACAGGGGGACGGGGGCTACACCTTC. Translating gives CASRGQGDGGYTF.

V usage is TRBV19 and J usage is TRBJ2-3, with 9 bases identical to TRBD2. The CDR3 spans 17 residues. V dropped 0 bases and J dropped 0; count of bases not matched to a gene: 4. Germline CDR1 and CDR2: LNHDA and SQIVND (reference sequence). CDR3 sequence: CASSIDLLAGSTDTQYF. The CDR3 DNA is TGTGCCAGTAGTATAGATCTCCTAGCGGGGAGCACAGATACGCAGTATTTT.

The V gene is TRBV7-9, the J gene TRBJ1-4; tentatively, D is TRBD1 (5 bases). Between the trimmed V and J ends, which lost 2 bases and 3 bases, there was a span of 7 bases. Per the germline V gene, CDR1 is SEHNR and CDR2 is FQNEAQ (reference sequence). This CDR3 has 14 amino acids. Written as DNA, the CDR3 is TGTGCCAGCAGCTTACAGGGTCCTAATGAAAAACTGTTTTTT. Amino acid sequence: CASSLQGPNEKLFF.

The chain combines TRBV6-6 with TRBJ2-7, with D maybe TRBD2 (5 bases). Germline CDR1 is MNHNY and CDR2 is SVGAGI (reference sequence). The CDR3 has 13 amino acids. V lost 8 bases and J lost 1, with 12 bases in between. CDR3 sequence (DNA): TGTGCCAGCTCTGGCGGGCCGTCCTACGAGCAGTACTTC. Translating gives CASSGGPSYEQYF.

This sequence joins TRBV9 and TRBJ1-1, with 10 positions matching TRBD1. CDR3 size: 13 residues. Trimming removed 3 bases from V and 4 bases from J; junction bases left unmatched: 0. The V gene's germline CDR1 is SGDLS and CDR2 YYNGEE. In DNA, the CDR3 is TGTGCCAGCAGCGGGACAGGGGGCACTGAAGCTTTCTTT. Its protein is CASSGTGGTEAFF. The full variable domain, with the rest looked up from reference TRBV9 and TRBJ1-1, is DSGVTQTPKHLITATGQRVTLRCSPRSGDLSVYWYQQSLDQGLQFLIQYYNGEERAKGNILERFSAQQFPDLHSELNLSSLELGDSALYFCASSGTGGTEAFFGQGTRLTVV.

This chain links TRBV5-6 with TRBJ2-7, with TRBD2 identical over 12 bases. Germline V gene data show CDR1 as SGHDT and CDR2 as YYEEEE. The CDR3 extends over 15 amino acids. The V segment lost 3 bases and the J segment 2 bases; nucleotides outside the gene matches: 3. CDR3 sequence: CASSSLAGGPYEQYF. CDR3 bases: TGTGCCAGCAGCTCCCTAGCGGGGGGGCCCTACGAGCAGTACTTC.

This chain joins TRBV5-4 and TRBJ2-6, with D possibly TRBD1 on 5 matching bases. The germline V and J ends were trimmed by 4 bases and 0 bases, with 8 bases remaining between them. This CDR3 spans 15 amino acids. CDR1 is SGHNT, CDR2 YYREEE, per germline (reference sequence). CDR3 sequence reads: CASSRTGSGANVLTF. CDR3 bases: TGTGCCAGCAGCCGAACAGGCTCTGGGGCCAACGTCCTGACTTTC.

This sequence joins TRBV2 and TRBJ2-3, with 10 bases fitting TRBD2. J lost 2 bases, V lost 4 bases, and 3 bases had no gene match. In germline, CDR1 is SNHLY, CDR2 FYNNEI. The CDR3 has 15 amino acids. The CDR3 spells CASSASGGVTDTQYF. CDR3 DNA: TGTGCCAGCAGTGCAAGCGGGGGGGTCACAGATACGCAGTATTTT.

The genes are TRBV30 and TRBJ2-5; TRBD2 aligns across 7 bases. Germline V CDR1 and CDR2: GTSNPN, SVGIG (reference sequence). V dropped 2 bases and J dropped 4; count of bases not matched to a gene: 4. The CDR3 totals 13 residues. CDR3 bases: TGTGCCTGGAGTAGGCCTAGCGGAGAGACCCAGTACTTC. Translated: CAWSRPSGETQYF.

The chain has TRBV5-1 and TRBJ2-2; 10 bases are a match to TRBD1. CDR1 SGHRS and CDR2 YFSETQ come from the germline V gene. This CDR3 is built from 16 residues. The ends lost 0 bases at V and 5 bases at J; junction bases unmatched: 4. The CDR3 here is CASSLGTGGLTGELFF. The CDR3 region has the DNA TGCGCCAGCAGCTTGGGGACAGGGGGACTAACCGGGGAGCTGTTTTTT. The variable domain in full, with the rest retrieved from reference TRBV5-1 and TRBJ2-2, is KAGVTQTPRYLIKTRGQQVTLSCSPISGHRSVSWYQQTPGQGLQFLFEYFSETQRNKGNFPGRFSGRQFSNSRSEMNVSTLELGDSALYLCASSLGTGGLTGELFFGEGSRLTVL.

This chain links TRBV5-6 with TRBJ2-3; no clear D gene. This CDR3 has 13 amino acids. V was shortened by 0 bases and J by 6 bases, with 8 bases between the two germline ends. Germline V CDR1 and CDR2: SGHDT, YYEEEE. This chain's CDR3 is CASSLGRSDTQYF. CDR3 DNA: TGTGCCAGCAGCTTGGGCCGGTCCGATACGCAGTATTTT.

V gene TRBV5-6 combines with J gene TRBJ2-7, with TRBD1 identical over 7 bases. V shed 3 bases, J shed 3 bases, and the junction held 6 bases outside the gene matches. The V gene's germline CDR1 is SGHDT and CDR2 YYEEEE. CDR3 length: 14 amino acids. The CDR3 here is CASSYRTGFYEQYF. The CDR3 region has the DNA TGTGCCAGCAGCTACCGGACAGGATTCTACGAGCAGTACTTC. Filled out from reference TRBV5-6 and TRBJ2-7, the complete variable domain reads DAGVTQSPTHLIKTRGQQVTLRCSPKSGHDTVSWYQQALGQGPQFIFQYYEEEERQRGNFPDRFSGHQFPNYSSELNVNALLLGDSALYLCASSYRTGFYEQYFGPGTRLTVT.

For this clone: The sample carries other DNA sequences with the same CDR3. The V and J genes are TRBV9 and TRBJ2-1; the match to TRBD2 covers 13 bases. J gave up 6 bases and V 3 bases, and 0 bases lay outside the gene matches. The CDR3 loop spans 14 amino acids. Looked up from germline, CDR1 is SGDLS and CDR2 is YYNGEE. CDR3 coding DNA: TGTGCCAGCAGCGGACTAGCGGGAGGCAATGAGCAGTTCTTC. Its translation: CASSGLAGGNEQFF.

This clone has only one observation. The chain couples TRBV27 to TRBJ2-3, with TRBD2 as a possible D gene (6 bases). This CDR3 is 13 amino acids long. Germline assignment: CDR1 MNHEY and CDR2 SMNVEV (reference sequence). Trimming removed 5 bases from V and 2 bases from J, with 8 bases in between. The CDR3 DNA reads TGTGCCAGCAGTGCGGGGCCCACAGATACGCAGTATTTT. Encoded protein: CASSAGPTDTQYF.

The chain employs TRBV4-3 and TRBJ2-1; 12 bases align to TRBD2. This CDR3 has 14 residues. CDR1 is LGHNA and CDR2 is YSLEER in the germline V gene. Unmatched junction bases numbered 2, after V lost 4 bases and J lost 7 bases. CDR3 nucleotide sequence: TGCGCCAGCAGCCCAGGACTAGCGGGGAATGAGCAGTTCTTC. This codes for CASSPGLAGNEQFF.

The chain joins TRBV4-3 to TRBJ1-3, with 7 bases lining up with TRBD1. The CDR3 is 13 amino acids. V lost 8 bases, J lost 4 bases, and 5 bases stayed unmatched. Germline assignment: CDR1 LGHNA and CDR2 YSLEER. CDR3 sequence reads: CASAQGVGNTIYF. The CDR3 region has the DNA TGCGCCAGCGCTCAGGGGGTCGGAAACACCATATATTTT.

The chain links TRBV21-1 to TRBJ1-6. TRBV21-1 is listed as a pseudogene. The length of the CDR3 is 16 residues. This chain's CDR3 is CASSNWSGVHNSPLHF. As DNA, the CDR3 is TGTGCCAGCAGCAATTGGTCCGGGGTCCATAATTCACCCCTCCACTTT.

The chain combines TRBV5-4 with TRBJ2-1; D is unresolved. V lost 4 bases to trimming and J lost 8 bases, with 7 bases between them. The length of the CDR3 is 11 residues. Germline V lookup: CDR1 SGHNT, CDR2 YYREEE (reference sequence). CDR3 region: CASSRVDEQFF. The DNA of the CDR3 is TGTGCCAGCAGCCGAGTAGATGAGCAGTTCTTC.

This chain links TRBV27 with TRBJ2-3; TRBD2 is a possible D gene (5 bases). Trimming stripped 4 bases from V and 1 base from J, with 15 bases between. Germline V gene lookup returns CDR1 MNHEY and CDR2 SMNVEV (reference sequence). The CDR3 is 16 residues long. CDR3 nucleotide sequence: TGTGCCAGCAGTTCGGGGATCGGGGTGGGCACAGATACGCAGTATTTT. It codes for CASSSGIGVGTDTQYF.

In its sample, this clone was seen once. This chain links TRBV7-7 with TRBJ2-7; possible D gene TRBD2, 5 bases. This CDR3 comprises 14 residues. Per the germline V gene, CDR1 is SSHAT and CDR2 is FNYEAQ (reference sequence). The V and J ends lost 3 bases and 2 bases respectively, with 11 bases between them. CDR3 nucleotide sequence: TGTGCCAGCAGCTTGGGAGAGGGCACCTACGAGCAGTACTTC. Translation gives CASSLGEGTYEQYF.

This chain links TRBV6-5 with TRBJ2-7, with 7 bases that match TRBD1. CDR3 size: 14 residues. After removal of 4 bases from V and 0 bases from J, the junction contained 3 bases not matched to a gene. Germline loops: CDR1 MNHEY, CDR2 SVGAGI. CDR3 sequence: CASSLRDSSYEQYF. For the CDR3, the DNA is TGTGCCAGCAGTTTACGGGACAGCTCCTACGAGCAGTACTTC.

The chain has TRBV11-2 and TRBJ1-5; the D is unclear. Germline CDR1 reads SGHAT; CDR2 reads FQNNGV. This CDR3 is 13 amino acids long. V was clipped by 1 base and J by 4 bases, with 5 bases between them. CDR3 coding DNA: TGTGCCAGCAGCTTAGGACAAAATCAGCCCCAGCATTTT. Translation gives CASSLGQNQPQHF.

This chain uses TRBV5-1 with TRBJ2-3; 12 positions match TRBD2. This CDR3 has 17 residues. Germline assignment: CDR1 SGHRS and CDR2 YFSETQ. Trimming removed 0 bases from V and 1 base from J; junction bases left unmatched: 3. The CDR3 region has the DNA TGCGCCAGCAGCTTGGGACTAGCGGGGGTCCGCACAGATACGCAGTATTTT. Encoded protein: CASSLGLAGVRTDTQYF.

The chain links TRBV27 to TRBJ2-7; 10 bases are a match to TRBD1. The CDR3 spans 12 residues. Unmatched junction bases numbered 4, after V lost 8 bases and J lost 6 bases. Germline loops: CDR1 MNHEY, CDR2 SMNVEV (reference sequence). CDR3 in amino acids: CASRDRGSEQYF. Written as DNA, the CDR3 is TGTGCCAGCCGGGACAGGGGTTCCGAGCAGTACTTC.

V is TRBV30 and J is TRBJ1-1; possible D gene TRBD1, 5 bases. Per germline, CDR1 GTSNPN and CDR2 SVGIG (reference sequence). CDR3 length: 13 amino acids. Trimming stripped 8 bases from V and 6 bases from J, with 19 bases between. In DNA, the CDR3 is TGTGCCCAAGCGTCAGGGAGGTCCGCTGAAGCTTTCTTT. Amino acids: CAQASGRSAEAFF.

This clone was observed a few times. The chain carries TRBV7-9 and TRBJ2-1; D ambiguous. V gave up 0 bases and J gave up 10 bases, with 4 bases separating them. The CDR3 sequence is 11 residues long. Germline CDR1 and CDR2: SEHNR and FQNEAQ (reference sequence). Written as DNA, the CDR3 is TGTGCCAGCAGCTTAGCACTAGAGCAGTTCTTC. As protein: CASSLALEQFF. Looking up the rest from reference TRBV7-9 and TRBJ2-1 gives the full variable domain: DTGVSQNPRHKITKRGQNVTFRCDPISEHNRLYWYRQTLGQGPEFLTYFQNEAQLEKSRLLSDRFSAERPKGSFSTLEIQRTEQGDSAMYLCASSLALEQFFGPGTRLTVL.

The V call is TRBV4-3, the J call TRBJ1-6; no clear D. This CDR3 comprises 15 residues. V shed 0 bases and J shed 7 bases, with 10 bases lying between them. Germline V gene sequence: CDR1 LGHNA, CDR2 YSLEER. In DNA, the CDR3 is TGCGCCAGCAGCCAAGATAACAGCCAAAATTCACCCCTCCACTTT. Translating gives CASSQDNSQNSPLHF.

This chain links TRBV2 with TRBJ2-7, with 10 nucleotides matching TRBD1. The CDR3 length is 15 residues. From germline, CDR1 is SNHLY and CDR2 FYNNEI. Trimming cost V 7 bases and J 5 bases; bases outside gene matches: 11. The chain's CDR3 is CASIRTGGRPNEQYF. CDR3 bases: TGTGCCAGCATTAGGACAGGGGGGCGCCCCAACGAGCAGTACTTC.